This T cell receptor (beta chain) was observed in a study of post-analysis software for immune sequencing data. Study as a whole: Courses of disease covered relapsing-remitting, secondary progressive and progressive-relapsing multiple sclerosis.

This clonotype was seen a single time. Its antigen is not known. Looked up from germline, CDR1 is SGHNT and CDR2 is YENEEA. The CDR3 contains 13 residues. V lost 5 bases and J lost 4, with 11 bases in between. Whole-study findings and limits: Compared with controls, patients had more of about 5 TRBV segments, including TRBV5-6, TRBV5-1 and TRBV20-1. Significantly decreased normalized Chao1 diversity was recorded for multiple sclerosis patients relative to controls.

The TCR beta cDNA libraries carried unique molecular identifiers. About 500,000 cDNA molecules were obtained per 1 to 10 million input T cells. TCRdb reprocessed the PCR reads via MiXCR and lists one record per CDR3 protein. Found here are some 800,000 distinct CDR3 sequences, more than 45% of them singletons; the top ten hold around 4.7%. The sequenced sample consisted of blood. The gene calls are TRBV11-3 and TRBJ2-5; perhaps TRBD1 as D (6 bases). This sequence was found in a girl between 10 and 17 years old with multiple sclerosis. The CDR3 bases are TGTGCCAGCAGCCACCGGGACACAGAGACCCAGTACTTC. It encodes CASSHRDTETQYF. Full variable domain (outside the CDR3, taken from reference TRBV11-3 and TRBJ2-5): EAGVVQSPRYKIIEKKQPVAFWCNPISGHNTLYWYLQNLGQGPELLIRYENEEAVDDSQLPKDRFSAERLKGVDSTLKIQPAELGDSAVYLCASSHRDTETQYFGPGTRLLVL.